This T cell receptor (beta chain) emerged from a study of regulatory T cells in long-lasting Graves disease. Time point indicated: newly diagnosed GD, antithyroid drugs for less than 3 months. RNA isolated from PBMCs was used to make the TCR library. V was shortened by 4 bases and J by 10 bases, with 12 bases between the two germline ends. The CDR3 has 12 residues. The germline V gene has CDR1 SGHKS and CDR2 YYEKEE (reference sequence). Building of the TCR beta libraries involved iRepertoire HTBI primers and Arm-PCR of CDR3 regions. TCRdb called the multiplex PCR reads again in MiXCR, with one record for every CDR3 protein. The table includes 400,000 to 550,000 distinct CDR3 sequences, roughly 15% detected once. These data also formed part of another study, on T cells in Graves' hyperthyroidism and ophthalmopathy. That work states: With the HTBI primer set, the TCR CDR3 went through a first round of RT-PCR. A 13 V-J model separated ophthalmopathy from stable hyperthyroidism.

The rearrangement uses TRBV5-5 and TRBJ2-1; D is perhaps TRBD1 or TRBD2 (6 bases each). This TCR came from a woman aged 25 to 45 with Graves disease. The sample in question was peripheral blood mononuclear cells (PBMCs), obtained at new diagnosis, from a patient treated with antithyroid drugs. The CDR3 here is CASSVGGYEQFF. The CDR3 DNA follows: TGTGCCAGCAGCGTGGGGGGCTACGAGCAGTTCTTC.